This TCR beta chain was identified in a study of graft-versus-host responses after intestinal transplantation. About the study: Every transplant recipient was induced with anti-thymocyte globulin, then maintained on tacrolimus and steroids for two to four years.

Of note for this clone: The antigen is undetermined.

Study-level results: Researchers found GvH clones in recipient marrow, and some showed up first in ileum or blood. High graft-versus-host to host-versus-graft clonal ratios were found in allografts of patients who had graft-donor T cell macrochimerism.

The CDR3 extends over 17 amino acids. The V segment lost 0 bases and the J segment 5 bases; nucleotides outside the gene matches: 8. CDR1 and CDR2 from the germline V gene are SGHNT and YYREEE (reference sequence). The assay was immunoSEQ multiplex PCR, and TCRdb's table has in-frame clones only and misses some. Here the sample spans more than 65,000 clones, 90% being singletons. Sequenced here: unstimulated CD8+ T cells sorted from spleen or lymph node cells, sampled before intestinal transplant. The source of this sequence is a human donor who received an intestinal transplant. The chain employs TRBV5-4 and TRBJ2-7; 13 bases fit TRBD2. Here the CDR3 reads CASSLGLAGGSLDEQYF. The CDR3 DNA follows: TGTGCCAGCAGCTTGGGACTAGCGGGGGGAAGTTTGGACGAGCAGTACTTC.